This TCR beta chain emerged from a study of identical twins. Findings of the study overall: The degree of excess twin sharing was weaker in beta out-of-frame sequences.

Regarding this clonotype: Its matching antigen is unknown.

The CDR3 has 16 amino acids. Germline V gene lookup returns CDR1 MDHEN and CDR2 SYDVKM. Deletions cut 6 bases from V and 0 bases from J, with 15 bases between. Each cDNA held unique molecular identifiers, and template switching gave it a universal primer site. TCRdb fed the 5' RACE reads into MiXCR, producing one record per CDR3 protein. This sample has 1.5 million to 2 million distinct CDR3 sequences; about 32% occur once, and the top ten carry about 0.25%. Sample: cord blood. The chain uses TRBV28 and TRBJ1-5; tentatively, D is TRBD1 (6 bases). The TCR comes from a newborn girl in good health. CDR3 nucleotides: TGTGCCAGCAGCCAAACCCAGGGACATAGCAATCAGCCCCAGCATTTT. Its protein product is CASSQTQGHSNQPQHF.